This paragraph reports one T cell receptor (beta chain). The antigen remains undetermined. This specimen comes from a study of T cells after posttransplantation cyclophosphamide. General study points: Later post-transplant blood repertoires were often dominated by donor CD8+ memory clones. Tissue-infiltrating T cells from skin or gut overlapped little with blood T cells. Recipient CMV seropositivity and CMV reactivation strongly tracked TRB clonality.

Assay used: immunoSEQ multiplex PCR; TCRdb lists only in-frame clones, some missing. The sample yields 35,000 to 50,000 clones, 90% seen once. Treatment was busulfan-fludarabine conditioning, a marrow graft, and cyclophosphamide on days +3 and +4. The TCR sequence derives from a male patient between 60 and 69 years old who received an allogeneic stem cell transplant from a related donor and was CMV-positive. Some T cells may be transferred from the graft donor. The sequences come from PBMCs, collected around 67 days after allogeneic stem cell transplant with posttransplant cyclophosphamide.

CDR3 region: CASSQLSQETQYF. In DNA, the CDR3 is TGCGCCAGCAGCCAACTAAGCCAAGAGACCCAGTACTTC. The gene calls are TRBV5-1 and TRBJ2-5; no reliable D call. CDR1 and CDR2 from the germline V gene are SGHRS and YFSETQ. Trimming removed 4 bases from V and 1 base from J, with 8 bases in between. The CDR3 loop spans 13 amino acids.